One sample yielded the 18 T cell receptor beta chains listed below, sequenced in a study of blood T cell repertoires in COVID-19. TCRdb keeps only in-frame clones here, not all; method: immunoSEQ multiplex PCR. This table holds under 250,000 clones, under 90% found once. The sample was PBMCs or T cells enriched from blood (not recorded which). These receptors originate from a man aged 55 to 70 who had recovered from COVID-19.

The CDR3 DNA reads TGTGCCTTTTCTTTGGGGGCAAGTGGAAACACCATATATTTT. As protein: CAFSLGASGNTIYF. This rearrangement joins TRBV30 to TRBJ1-3, with D maybe TRBD1 (6 bases). The V end lost 7 bases, the J end lost 3 bases, and 16 bases lay between the germline ends. This CDR3 region has 14 residues. In germline, CDR1 is GTSNPN, CDR2 SVGIG (reference sequence).

This CDR3 is CASSRDREIEAFF. The CDR3 region has the DNA TGTGCCAGCAGCCGGGACAGGGAAATTGAAGCTTTCTTT. The gene calls are TRBV11-2 and TRBJ1-1; 9 bases line up with TRBD1. Trimming at V came to 5 bases and at J to 7 bases, leaving 5 bases not matched to a gene. The CDR3 extends over 13 amino acids. The germline V gene has CDR1 SGHAT and CDR2 FQNNGV.

The chain links TRBV28 to TRBJ2-1; 7 bases line up with TRBD1. Germline V gene sequence: CDR1 MDHEN, CDR2 SYDVKM. J gave up 1 base and V 4 bases, and 4 bases lay outside the gene matches. The CDR3 spans 15 residues. The CDR3 spells CASSSPTGSYNEQFF. The CDR3, as DNA: TGTGCCAGCAGTTCCCCGACAGGGTCCTACAATGAGCAGTTCTTC.

The CDR3 protein is CASSSDRGYGYTF. DNA for the CDR3: TGTGCCAGCAGTTCGGACAGGGGATATGGCTACACCTTC. The chain uses TRBV12-3 or TRBV12-4 and TRBJ1-2; 9 bases match TRBD1. The CDR3 has 13 amino acids. V lost 4 bases to trimming and J lost 5 bases; unmatched junction nucleotides: 2.

The rearrangement links TRBV7-9 to TRBJ2-5; 7 bases are shared with TRBD2. V dropped 5 bases and J dropped 1; count of bases not matched to a gene: 4. The CDR3 contains 14 residues. CDR1 is SEHNR and CDR2 is FQNEAQ in the germline V gene (reference sequence). In nucleotides, the CDR3 is TGTGCCAGCAGCCGGGGGGACGTCCAAGAGACCCAGTACTTC. This codes for CASSRGDVQETQYF.

The chain combines TRBV5-1 with TRBJ1-5; 7 bases are a match to TRBD1. The CDR3 loop spans 14 amino acids. Germline lookup yields CDR1 SGHRS and CDR2 YFSETQ. V gave up 4 bases and J gave up 7 bases; unmatched junction bases: 8. The CDR3 bases are TGCGCCAGCAGCCCAAGGGGGCTGGAACAGCCCCAGCATTTT. Residues: CASSPRGLEQPQHF.

This chain uses TRBV10-3 with TRBJ1-6, with D possibly matching TRBD1 (6 bases). Looked up from germline, CDR1 is ENHRY and CDR2 is SYGVKD. V lost 8 bases to trimming and J lost 5 bases, with 19 bases between them. The CDR3 loop spans 16 amino acids. CDR3 in amino acids: CAISRGRGADNSPLHF. In nucleotides, the CDR3 is TGTGCCATCTCTCGGGGCAGGGGAGCGGATAATTCACCCCTCCACTTT.

This chain links TRBV7-2 with TRBJ2-2; D unresolved. Germline-derived CDR1 and CDR2 are SGHTA and FQGNSA. The CDR3 length is 13 residues. Trimming pared 2 bases from V and 7 bases from J, leaving 8 bases between. This chain's CDR3 is CASSLYGIGELFF. DNA for the CDR3: TGTGCCAGCAGCTTATACGGTATCGGGGAGCTGTTTTTT.

V usage is TRBV19 and J usage is TRBJ2-6; no reliable D call. Trimming pared 3 bases from V and 0 bases from J, leaving 9 bases between. The CDR3 runs 16 residues. Germline V gene lookup returns CDR1 LNHDA and CDR2 SQIVND (reference sequence). CDR3 sequence (DNA): TGTGCCAGTAGTATTGAGTTGCTCTCTGGGGCCAACGTCCTGACTTTC. Its protein is CASSIELLSGANVLTF.

CDR3 sequence (DNA): TGTGCCAGTAGTGGGGACAGGGAGGGGGAAGGGGATAATGAAAAACTGTTTTTT. It is translated as CASSGDREGEGDNEKLFF. J is TRBJ1-4 and V is TRBV19, with 9 bases lining up with TRBD1. Germline values: CDR1 LNHDA, CDR2 SQIVND (reference sequence). V was clipped by 5 bases and J by 4 bases; unmatched bases: 14. CDR3 length: 18 residues.

V gene TRBV27 combines with J gene TRBJ1-1; D gene unclear. The CDR3 length is 15 residues. Trimming removed 2 bases at V and 6 bases at J, with 16 bases between. Germline-derived CDR1 and CDR2 are MNHEY and SMNVEV (reference sequence). This chain's CDR3 is CASSLSRQPGSEAFF. The CDR3 coding sequence is TGTGCCAGCAGTTTAAGTCGACAACCAGGTTCTGAAGCTTTCTTT.

CDR3 coding DNA: TGTGCCATCAGTGGCCCCGGGGGTAGCGGGGGGGTACCCTACGAGCAGTACTTC. Encoded protein: CAISGPGGSGGVPYEQYF. The chain employs TRBV10-3 and TRBJ2-7; 11 bases line up with TRBD2. This CDR3 spans 18 amino acids. The germline CDR1 and CDR2 sequences are ENHRY and SYGVKD. Germline trimming cut 4 bases from V and 2 bases from J; bases unmatched to any gene: 13.

This clone was picked up one time. The J gene is TRBJ1-2, the V gene TRBV30; no clear D gene. Germline V lookup: CDR1 GTSNPN, CDR2 SVGIG (reference sequence). V was cut by 2 bases and J by 10 bases, with 11 bases left in between. The CDR3 extends over 11 amino acids. This chain's CDR3 is CAWSIENLYTF. The CDR3, as DNA: TGTGCCTGGAGTATTGAGAATCTCTACACCTTC.

This chain connects TRBV19 to TRBJ1-3; TRBD1 aligns across 9 bases. Germline CDR1 and CDR2: LNHDA and SQIVND (reference sequence). Trimming removed 5 bases from V and 1 base from J; junction bases left unmatched: 6. The CDR3 contains 16 residues. The CDR3 bases are TGTGCCAGTAGTCATTCCGGGACAGGGTCTGGAAACACCATATATTTT. Translated, it gives CASSHSGTGSGNTIYF.

The chain joins TRBV11-3 to TRBJ2-3, with a possible D match to TRBD2 (6 bases). Trimming took off 1 base at V and 1 base at J, with 12 bases between the two ends. The V gene's germline CDR1 is SGHNT and CDR2 YENEEA. This CDR3 comprises 16 residues. This chain's CDR3 is CASSLVAWGGTDTQYF. The CDR3 DNA is TGTGCCAGCAGCTTAGTAGCATGGGGGGGCACAGATACGCAGTATTTT.

The rearrangement links TRBV11-3 to TRBJ2-5; 7 bases fit TRBD1. This CDR3 region has 14 residues. Germline lookup yields CDR1 SGHNT and CDR2 YENEEA. With V trimmed by 3 bases and J by 2 bases, 3 bases remained unmatched. The CDR3 DNA reads as TGTGCCAGCAGCTTCGGGACAGCTCAAGAGACCCAGTACTTC. It is translated as CASSFGTAQETQYF. The whole variable domain, filled in from reference TRBV11-3 and TRBJ2-5, reads EAGVVQSPRYKIIEKKQPVAFWCNPISGHNTLYWYLQNLGQGPELLIRYENEEAVDDSQLPKDRFSAERLKGVDSTLKIQPAELGDSAVYLCASSFGTAQETQYFGPGTRLLVL.

The chain couples TRBV7-8 to TRBJ2-7; 8 bases map to TRBD1. The CDR3 has 13 amino acids. The V segment lost 5 bases and the J segment 9 bases; nucleotides outside the gene matches: 9. The germline CDR1 and CDR2 sequences are SGHVS and FQNEAQ. The CDR3 protein is CASSPGQGLSQYF. The CDR3 region has the DNA TGTGCCAGCAGCCCCGGACAGGGTTTGTCGCAGTACTTC. Full variable domain (rest looked up from reference TRBV7-8 and TRBJ2-7): GAGVSQSPRYKVAKRGQDVALRCDPISGHVSLFWYQQALGQGPEFLTYFQNEAQLDKSGLPSDRFFAERPEGSVSTLKIQRTQQEDSAVYLCASSPGQGLSQYFGPGTRLTVT.

This rearrangement joins TRBV18 to TRBJ1-3; 10 nucleotides agree with TRBD1. This CDR3 region has 16 residues. Germline V gene lookup returns CDR1 KGHSH and CDR2 LQKENI. The V segment lost 3 bases and the J segment 2 bases; nucleotides outside the gene matches: 4. This chain's CDR3 is CASSPTGQGTGNTIYF. CDR3 coding DNA: TGTGCCAGCTCACCTACGGGACAGGGGACTGGAAACACCATATATTTT.